The subject of this entry is one T cell receptor beta chain. No antigen is known for it. The input lacks base qualities; no much larger clone sits a single base away. The method was the immunoSEQ multiplex PCR assay. Genomic DNA was extracted from the sorted cells, and Adaptive Biotechnologies' automated high-throughput method was used to sequence the TCR beta V, D and J regions. A two-step, bias-controlled multiplex PCR was used to amplify the CDR3 regions. Amplified TCR beta libraries were sequenced on an Illumina instrument. Concerning the study's data processing: The demultiplexed reads were processed to cut down on amplification and sequencing bias, and the IMGT database was used to assign CDR3 sequences to gene families. Repertoire data were analyzed with ImmunoSEQ software version 2.0. Clonotype lists were filtered to remove out-of-frame sequences and sequences containing stop codons in the CDR3. Clonotypes with a frequency below 0.01% were excluded because such low-frequency clonotypes corresponded to less than one cell. To get richness, observed richness was divided by input cell number, while evenness came from dividing Shannon entropy by log observed richness. Simpson diversity and Morisita-Horn overlap indices were used to quantify repertoire diversity and similarity between time points. Clonotypes were grouped as dominant (>1%), sub-dominant (0.5-0.99%), low abundance (0.1-0.49%) or lowest abundance (<0.1%). A germline index was derived by subtracting total nucleotide additions from total CDR3 length and dividing the result by total CDR3 length. TCRdb's version of the immuneACCESS table is confined to in-frame rearrangements and falls short of the full clone set. An unresolved V gene accounts for under half of the shortfall where checked; the remainder is of unknown origin. D and trimming were read from the DNA, whereas the V and J calls and clone size are those reported in that table. Here the sample has tens of thousands of clones; approximately 87% occur a single time. Clones ranked in the top ten supply more than 0.95% of the sample.

The data were taken from a study of memory CD8 T cells in hepatitis C reinfection (dated 2017 in TCRdb). Regarding the research as a whole: Among the donors, a few cleared two back-to-back HCV infections on their own, whereas two got rid of a primary infection but ended up chronically infected after reinfection. An HCV reinfection was defined as a positive HCV RNA test that came after two negative tests taken at least 60 days apart. Samples at the peak of reinfection were taken 3 to 8 weeks after reinfection was detected. In four to six donors, the study followed the TCR beta repertoire of virus-specific CD8 T cells over time through an HCV reinfection episode. Four or five reinfection cases with stored pre-reinfection samples were identified between the late 2000s and the early 2010s. In the reinfection study, participants who had resolved a prior HCV infection were followed every 3 months. Previously published longitudinal data on tetramer+ CD8 T cell frequency were used to select the peak reinfection time point. On the study overall, not on this receptor specifically: With only a few donors, the study could not reach definitive conclusions about public clonotypes linked to secondary clearance.

The intended sense of this specimen's time point label: peak reinfection, 3 to 8 weeks after reinfection detection. The sorted cells were sequenced directly ex vivo, without any in vitro expansion ahead of TCR sequencing. Donors were people who inject drugs enrolled in the Montreal Acute Hepatitis C Cohort Study (HEPCO) in Canada. Total naive CD8 T cells, sorted as viable CD3+ CD8+ CD45RO-, came from a couple of donors at all three reinfection time points as controls. Before sorting, cryopreserved peripheral blood mononuclear cells were thawed and used as the source for purifying CD8 T cells. The MACS CD8+ T cell Isolation Kit was used to enrich CD8 T cells by negative selection. Cells were sorted on a BD FACSAria II sorter using FACSDiva software, and FlowJo was used for data analysis. Trimming removed 5 bases from V and 2 bases from J; the gene matches leave 4 bases unexplained. Looking up the germline V gene (reference sequence) yields CDR1 SEHNR and CDR2 FQNEAQ. Measured from the cysteine to the phenylalanine, the CDR3 is 15 residues long. Left in the record is the CDR3 DNA by itself, 45 bases read in frame from the first base.

Rearrangement joined TRBV7-9 to TRBJ2-1, with 9 central nucleotides matching TRBD1. This TCR came from a young man with hepatitis C virus infection. Sequencing was done on a sample of naive CD8+ T cells sorted from blood. The cell subset or site label for this specimen denotes: total naive CD8+CD45RO- T cells. The CDR3 protein sequence reads: CASSTGQGAYNEQFF. The DNA reads TGTGCCAGCAGCACGGGACAGGGAGCCTACAATGAGCAGTTCTTC. With all but the CDR3 taken from the reference TRBV7-9 and TRBJ2-1 genes, the full variable domain is: DTGVSQNPRHKITKRGQNVTFRCDPISEHNRLYWYRQTLGQGPEFLTYFQNEAQLEKSRLLSDRFSAERPKGSFSTLEIQRTEQGDSAMYLCASSTGQGAYNEQFFGPGTRLTVL.